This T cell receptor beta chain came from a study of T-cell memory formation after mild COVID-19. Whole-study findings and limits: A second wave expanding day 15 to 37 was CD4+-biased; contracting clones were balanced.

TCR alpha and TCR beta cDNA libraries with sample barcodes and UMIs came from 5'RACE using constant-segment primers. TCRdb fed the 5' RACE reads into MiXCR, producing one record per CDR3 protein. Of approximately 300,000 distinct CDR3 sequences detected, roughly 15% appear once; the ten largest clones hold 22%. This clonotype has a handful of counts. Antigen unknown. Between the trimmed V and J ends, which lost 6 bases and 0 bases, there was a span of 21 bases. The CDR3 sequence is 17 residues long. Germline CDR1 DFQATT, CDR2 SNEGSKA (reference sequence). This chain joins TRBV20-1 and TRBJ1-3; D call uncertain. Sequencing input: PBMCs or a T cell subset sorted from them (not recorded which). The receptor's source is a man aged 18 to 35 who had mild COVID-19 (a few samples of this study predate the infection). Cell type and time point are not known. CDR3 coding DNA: TGCAGTGCCTCCGGCGGCCGGGAGCGTCACTCTGGAAACACCATATATTTT. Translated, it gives CSASGGRERHSGNTIYF.